This entry features one T cell receptor (beta chain) sequence. Antigen specificity is unknown. The germline V gene encodes CDR1 SNHLY and CDR2 FYNNEI. Trimming left V 5 bases short and J 0 bases short, with 24 bases between. This CDR3 is 19 amino acids long. The data were taken from a study of siplizumab effects on memory and regulatory T cells. Study results and limitations: Suppressive capability of dividing Tregs from siplizumab cultures went unverified. Apparently key alloresponse contributors, naive T cells also seemed more diverse than memory cells.

For every sample, about 10^5 TCR templates were assayed. Profiled with immunoSEQ multiplex PCR; TCRdb holds only in-frame clones, not every one. The table lists around 100,000 clones, around 90% of them singletons, with around 2.7% in the top ten. The V call is TRBV2, the J call TRBJ2-3; no definite D call. The sample taken for sequencing was CD4+ T cells sorted from blood. The TCR was taken from a human donor in good health. Some clones in this sample may be carry-over from other donors' samples. CDR3 residues: CASSKRWDLETGSTDTQYF. DNA of the CDR3: TGTGCCAGCAGTAAGAGGTGGGATCTAGAAACTGGTAGCACAGATACGCAGTATTTT. Looking up the rest from reference TRBV2 and TRBJ2-3 gives the full variable domain: EPEVTQTPSHQVTQMGQEVILRCVPISNHLYFYWYRQILGQKVEFLVSFYNNEISEKSEIFDDQFSVERPDGSNFTLKIRSTKLEDSAMYFCASSKRWDLETGSTDTQYFGPGTRLTVL.